This T cell receptor (beta chain) appears in the sequencing data of a study of blood T cell repertoires in COVID-19 (TCRdb year 2020). As for the study more broadly: Collaborator samples came from the United States, Italy and Spain and covered acute and convalescent phases of COVID-19. The prospective study material was composed of cDNA or gDNA derived from T cells, B-cell-depleted T cells, or PBMCs. Deeply sampled blood TCRbeta repertoires from subjects exposed to, actively infected with, or recovered from COVID-19 were included in the dataset. The repertoires were made available in a free public database intended to serve as a resource for research on the immune response to SARS-CoV-2. The samples were drawn from two sources: the first 160 participants of the ongoing ImmuneRACE study, and 1,000 to 1,500 subjects contributed by 6 global collaborators. Sample metadata almost always included a de-identified subject ID, COVID-19 status, age in years and sex. Where available, HLA class I and class II types were obtained from metadata supplied by the sample provider rather than from assay-based typing. Findings and caveats that apply to the study as a whole: How much clinical and demographic metadata was included differed by source and by participant, and the metadata was provided uncurated.

TCRbeta CDR3 regions were amplified from genomic DNA by means of the immunoSEQ Assay, a bias-controlled multiplex PCR. For the original study's pipeline: The number of nucleated cells in each sample was estimated from the amplification of reference gene primers within the assay. To quantify the absolute abundance of each unique TCRbeta CDR3 rearrangement, sequence reads were collapsed and filtered. For each sample, productive Simpson clonality was calculated by taking the square root of Simpson's diversity index across productive rearrangements. What TCRdb holds here is the immuneACCESS table cut down to in-frame rearrangements. Part of the clones is not present; checked against another copy, under half of the missing clones reflect an unresolved V gene, and the others are unexplained. V, J and clone size derive from that table, while D and trimming were established from the DNA sequence. For this sample there are approximately 75,000 clones; 70% to 90% appear just once. The ten largest clones add up to 25% to 35% of the sample.

Collaborating institutions collected whole blood in K2EDTA tubes following their own protocols. Collaborator samples were shipped for TCRbeta analysis as frozen whole blood, isolated PBMCs, or DNA extracted from either sample type. In the case of this clone: Which antigen it targets is not known. Qualities for individual bases were not recorded, and no much larger clone is one base off.

Trimming costs V 2 bases and J 4 bases, and their ends lie 9 bases apart. The CDR3 runs 14 amino acids, cysteine and phenylalanine included. This entry keeps only the CDR3 DNA: 42 bases, framed from base 1. CDR1 MNHEY and CDR2 SMNVEV are derived from the germline V gene (reference sequence). This receptor was taken from a man over 45 with acute or convalescent COVID-19. Sequencing input: peripheral blood. The rearranged segments are TRBV27 and TRBJ2-4; TRBD1 is possibly the D segment (6 matching bases). In nucleotides, the sequence is TGTGCCAGCAGTTTAAATGACAGGAAAAACATTCAGTACTTC. This is translated as CASSLNDRKNIQYF.